This entry lists 18 T cell receptor beta chains sequenced from one sample in a study of shared clonotypes between healthy human individuals (dated by TCRdb to 2019 to 2021). The method was the immunoSEQ multiplex PCR assay. The table comes from immuneACCESS by way of TCRdb, which keeps in-frame sequences with V and J called. Part of the clones is missing from these tables; in studies checked, under half for an unresolved V gene and the rest for unknown reasons. For this sample the table gives nearly 750,000 clones, of which around 70% were detected only once. The ten top clones hold about 1.7% of the sample. The sequencing sample was made of memory CD4+ T cells sorted from blood. Sample cell subset or site, as interpreted from the label and publication: CD45RA-negative fraction. Source of these receptors: a woman younger than 45 in good health.

This clone was seen only once. Possible read error: a much larger clone is one base away. The chain combines TRBV11-2 with TRBJ2-7; no clear D. Trimming cost V 4 bases and J 6 bases, with 10 bases left between them. From germline, CDR1 is SGHAT and CDR2 FQNNGV. The length of the CDR3 is 12 residues. CDR3 amino acids: CASSSASGEQYF. Here the CDR3 DNA reads TGTGCCAGCAGCTCCGCGTCGGGCGAGCAGTACTTC.

This clone was observed a few times. V and J are TRBV28 and TRBJ2-1; TRBD2 might be the D (5 bases). The germline V gene encodes CDR1 MDHEN and CDR2 SYDVKM. Deletions cut 9 bases from V and 2 bases from J, with 14 bases between. The CDR3 loop spans 14 amino acids. The CDR3 DNA follows: TGTGCCAGTAGGGAGCGGCTGCCCTACAATGAGCAGTTCTTC. This encodes CASRERLPYNEQFF.

The J gene is TRBJ1-1, the V gene TRBV30; 8 bases are shared with TRBD1. Germline lookup yields CDR1 GTSNPN and CDR2 SVGIG (reference sequence). The junction had 8 bases not matched to a gene; V was cut back by 4 bases and J by 1 base. This CDR3 has 15 amino acids. CDR3 residues: CAWTLRQGTNTEAFF. The CDR3, as DNA: TGTGCCTGGACTCTGAGACAGGGGACGAACACTGAAGCTTTCTTT.

The chain couples TRBV5-1 to TRBJ2-7; 12 nucleotides align to TRBD1. This CDR3 comprises 14 residues. Germline values: CDR1 SGHRS, CDR2 YFSETQ. V gave up 4 bases and J gave up 6 bases; unmatched junction bases: 5. The CDR3 loop is CASSGGTGGTEQYF. Here the CDR3 DNA reads TGCGCCAGCAGCGGCGGGACAGGGGGCACCGAGCAGTACTTC. Using reference TRBV5-1 and TRBJ2-7 for the parts outside the CDR3, the full variable domain is KAGVTQTPRYLIKTRGQQVTLSCSPISGHRSVSWYQQTPGQGLQFLFEYFSETQRNKGNFPGRFSGRQFSNSRSEMNVSTLELGDSALYLCASSGGTGGTEQYFGPGTRLTVT.

This chain joins TRBV25-1 and TRBJ1-1; no clear D. This CDR3 spans 14 amino acids. Between the trimmed V and J ends, which lost 3 bases and 1 base, there was a span of 9 bases. The germline CDR1 and CDR2 sequences are MGHDK and SYGVNS. CDR3 residues: CASSDPPGNTEAFF. CDR3 DNA: TGTGCCAGCAGTGATCCGCCTGGGAACACTGAAGCTTTCTTT.

The chain recombines TRBV2 with TRBJ2-7, with 7 bases lining up with TRBD2. Looked up from germline, CDR1 is SNHLY and CDR2 is FYNNEI. Losses at the gene ends were 4 bases for V and 13 bases for J; bases not matched to a gene: 7. This CDR3 region has 11 residues. The CDR3 region is CASSAWAGEYF. CDR3 DNA sequence: TGTGCCAGCAGTGCCTGGGCGGGAGAATACTTC.

This clone is a singleton in its sample. The V gene is TRBV11-3, the J gene TRBJ2-1; 10 positions agree with TRBD2. Germline trimming cut 1 base from V and 6 bases from J; bases unmatched to any gene: 6. Germline-derived CDR1 and CDR2 are SGHNT and YENEEA. CDR3 size: 16 residues. CDR3 loop: CASSLVLAGVGNEQFF. Here the CDR3 DNA reads TGTGCCAGCAGCTTAGTTCTAGCGGGAGTAGGCAATGAGCAGTTCTTC.

This clone was recorded once. V gene TRBV25-1 combines with J gene TRBJ1-3, with D uncertain. The germline V gene has CDR1 MGHDK and CDR2 SYGVNS. The V gene lost 4 bases and the J gene lost 11 bases, with 21 bases spanning the gap. CDR3 size: 15 residues. As DNA, the CDR3 is TGTGCCAGCAGTGCTTCGTCTTCCCCAACGTTATCCATATATTTT. This encodes CASSASSSPTLSIYF.

In its sample, this clone was seen once. The chain carries TRBV28 and TRBJ1-1; TRBD1 matches at 8 bases. V lost 5 bases and J lost 4; bases outside the gene matches: 9. The CDR3 covers 15 residues. The germline CDR1 and CDR2 sequences are MDHEN and SYDVKM. CDR3 in DNA: TGTGCCAGCAGTACCGGACAGGGCGATTTCACTGAAGCTTTCTTT. This sequence encodes CASSTGQGDFTEAFF. Full variable domain (rest looked up from reference TRBV28 and TRBJ1-1): DVKVTQSSRYLVKRTGEKVFLECVQDMDHENMFWYRQDPGLGLRLIYFSYDVKMKEKGDIPEGYSVSREKKERFSLILESASTNQTSMYLCASSTGQGDFTEAFFGQGTRLTVV.

The chain joins TRBV5-1 to TRBJ2-1; the match to TRBD2 covers 7 bases. V lost 0 bases, J lost 5 bases, and 5 bases stayed unmatched. The germline gives CDR1 SGHRS, CDR2 YFSETQ. The CDR3 contains 15 residues. CDR3 coding DNA: TGCGCCAGCAGCTTGGTGTTTACTAGCGACAATGAGCAGTTCTTC. It yields the protein CASSLVFTSDNEQFF.

This rearrangement joins TRBV2 to TRBJ1-1; D might be TRBD1 (5 bases). With 2 bases removed from V and 5 bases from J, the gap between germline ends came to 15 bases. Germline V gene sequence: CDR1 SNHLY, CDR2 FYNNEI. This CDR3 has 15 amino acids. The DNA of the CDR3 is TGTGCCAGCAGTGAATCCCGGGGGGTAAAAACTGAAGCTTTCTTT. Protein product: CASSESRGVKTEAFF.

This sequence joins TRBV6-6 and TRBJ2-7; a weak D match, TRBD1 (5 bases). Germline loops: CDR1 MNHNY, CDR2 SVGAGI (reference sequence). V lost 5 bases, J lost 1 base, and 9 bases lay in between. The CDR3 loop spans 13 amino acids. CDR3 nucleotides: TGTGCCAGCAGTCCCGACAGTTCCTACGAGCAGTACTTC. The encoded protein is CASSPDSSYEQYF.

This clone came up many times. The rearrangement joins TRBV5-1 to TRBJ2-2, with unresolved D. The CDR3 runs 16 residues. Germline V lookup: CDR1 SGHRS, CDR2 YFSETQ. V shed 4 bases and J shed 1 base, with 14 bases lying between them. The CDR3 region is CASSESVAENTGELFF. Written as DNA, the CDR3 is TGCGCCAGCAGCGAGTCCGTAGCCGAGAACACCGGGGAGCTGTTTTTT. The full variable domain, its missing parts supplied by reference TRBV5-1 and TRBJ2-2, is KAGVTQTPRYLIKTRGQQVTLSCSPISGHRSVSWYQQTPGQGLQFLFEYFSETQRNKGNFPGRFSGRQFSNSRSEMNVSTLELGDSALYLCASSESVAENTGELFFGEGSRLTVL.

The chain employs TRBV14 and TRBJ2-1; no clear D. CDR1 and CDR2 (germline): SGHDN, FVKESK. The CDR3 is 14 amino acids. Trimming removed 3 bases from V and 0 bases from J, with 6 bases in between. CDR3 DNA: TGTGCCAGCAGCCAGTACGGCTCCTACAATGAGCAGTTCTTC. It encodes CASSQYGSYNEQFF.

V gene TRBV5-1 combines with J gene TRBJ1-4; 11 positions match TRBD1. V lost 4 bases, J lost 8 bases, and 7 bases stayed unmatched. This CDR3 region has 15 residues. CDR1 SGHRS and CDR2 YFSETQ come from the germline V gene. The CDR3 spells CASSPMGTGGEKLFF. The CDR3 coding sequence is TGCGCCAGCAGCCCGATGGGGACAGGGGGAGAAAAACTGTTTTTT. The full variable domain, in which reference TRBV5-1 and TRBJ1-4 provide the parts outside the CDR3, is KAGVTQTPRYLIKTRGQQVTLSCSPISGHRSVSWYQQTPGQGLQFLFEYFSETQRNKGNFPGRFSGRQFSNSRSEMNVSTLELGDSALYLCASSPMGTGGEKLFFGSGTQLSVL.

The chain joins TRBV2 to TRBJ2-3, with unresolved D. Trimming cost V 2 bases and J 0 bases, with 9 bases left between them. This CDR3 comprises 15 residues. CDR1 and CDR2 (germline): SNHLY, FYNNEI. The CDR3 reads CASSELRFSTDTQYF. The CDR3 DNA is TGTGCCAGCAGTGAATTGCGGTTTAGCACAGATACGCAGTATTTT.

This clone has only one observation. The genes are TRBV9 and TRBJ1-3; D gene unclear. The V gene lost 0 bases and the J gene lost 2 bases, with 12 bases spanning the gap. The CDR3 consists of 16 residues. The germline V gene encodes CDR1 SGDLS and CDR2 YYNGEE. The CDR3 coding sequence is TGTGCCAGCAGCGTAGGATGGGAGTCCACTGGAAACACCATATATTTT. It specifies CASSVGWESTGNTIYF.

This chain uses TRBV5-1 with TRBJ1-2; D perhaps matches TRBD1 (5 bases). CDR1 and CDR2 (germline): SGHRS, YFSETQ. With 4 bases removed from V and 1 base from J, the gap between germline ends came to 14 bases. The CDR3 sequence is 15 residues long. This chain's CDR3 is CASSIGTSDNYGYTF. For the CDR3, the DNA is TGCGCCAGCAGCATCGGGACCTCCGATAACTATGGCTACACCTTC.